These 17 T cell receptor beta chains were sequenced from one sample in a study of blood T cell repertoires in COVID-19. Repertoires were generated with immunoSEQ multiplex PCR, while TCRdb's copy carries only in-frame clones and drops some. The table has approximately 210,000 clones, around 84% seen once. Sequencing was performed on PBMCs or T cells enriched from blood (not recorded which). The receptor set was obtained from a young man with acute COVID-19.

This chain joins TRBV30 and TRBJ1-4, with TRBD1 as a possible D gene (5 bases). Trimming shortened V by 0 bases and J by 7 bases, and 12 bases separated the two germline ends. Per germline, CDR1 GTSNPN and CDR2 SVGIG (reference sequence). This CDR3 is built from 14 residues. CDR3 protein: CAWSVQGILEKLFF. The CDR3 DNA reads as TGTGCCTGGAGTGTGCAGGGAATACTTGAAAAACTGTTTTTT.

The V gene is TRBV18, the J gene TRBJ2-3, with TRBD2 identical over 12 bases. With 3 bases clipped from V and 5 bases from J, the junction kept 6 bases outside the gene matches. The CDR3 consists of 16 residues. The V gene's germline CDR1 is KGHSH and CDR2 LQKENI. The CDR3 is CASSPMTSGGKDTQYF. The CDR3 nucleotides are TGTGCCAGCTCACCGATGACTAGCGGGGGAAAAGATACGCAGTATTTT.

The genes are TRBV3-1 (or the pseudogene TRBV3-2) and TRBJ2-3; 10 bases agree with TRBD2. CDR3 size: 16 residues. Germline assignment: CDR1 LGHDT and CDR2 YNNKEL (reference sequence). The junction had 4 bases not matched to a gene; V was cut back by 0 bases and J by 4 bases. The chain's CDR3 is CASSQDLAGGSDTQYF. The DNA for the CDR3 is TGTGCCAGCAGCCAAGATTTAGCGGGGGGCTCAGATACGCAGTATTTT.

This chain links TRBV6-6 with TRBJ1-2; perhaps TRBD1 as D (5 bases). Germline V gene lookup returns CDR1 MNHNY and CDR2 SVGAGI (reference sequence). This CDR3 is 14 amino acids long. Trimming removed 2 bases at V and 3 bases at J, with 10 bases between. CDR3: CASSYQGSHYGYTF. Written as DNA, the CDR3 is TGTGCCAGCAGTTACCAGGGCAGTCACTATGGCTACACCTTC.

The genes are TRBV10-3 and TRBJ1-2, with no clear D. CDR1 is ENHRY, CDR2 SYGVKD, per germline. The CDR3 spans 12 residues. V dropped 3 bases and J dropped 7 bases, with 9 bases sitting between them. The CDR3 loop reads CAISEGEGGYTF. CDR3 nucleotides: TGTGCCATCAGTGAAGGAGAGGGTGGCTACACCTTC.

This chain uses TRBV19 with TRBJ1-5, with D possibly TRBD1 on 6 matching bases. Deletions cut 5 bases from V and 2 bases from J, with 13 bases between. This CDR3 is 15 amino acids long. CDR1 is LNHDA and CDR2 is SQIVND in the germline V gene (reference sequence). In DNA, the CDR3 is TGTGCCAGTAGTGTCTACAGGGACGGCAATCAGCCCCAGCATTTT. Translated: CASSVYRDGNQPQHF.

This sequence joins TRBV24-1 and TRBJ1-1; D gene uncertain. The length of the CDR3 is 14 residues. Germline CDR1 KGHDR, CDR2 SFDVKD. V was shortened by 4 bases and J by 6 bases, with 14 bases between the two germline ends. CDR3 residues: CATSEATRSAEAFF. CDR3 nucleotide sequence: TGTGCCACCAGTGAAGCTACTAGGAGCGCTGAAGCTTTCTTT.

The chain has TRBV7-9 and TRBJ2-5; D possibly corresponds to TRBD1 (5 bases). V lost 1 base to trimming and J lost 4 bases, with 10 bases between them. The CDR3 runs 14 residues. Germline-derived CDR1 and CDR2 are SEHNR and FQNEAQ (reference sequence). Written as DNA, the CDR3 is TGTGCCAGCAGCTTAGGACAGTCTAGAGAGACCCAGTACTTC. It encodes CASSLGQSRETQYF.

The chain uses TRBV6-5 and TRBJ1-2; D gene ambiguous. The V end lost 8 bases, the J end lost 8 bases, and 15 bases lay between the germline ends. The CDR3 length is 12 residues. In germline, CDR1 is MNHEY, CDR2 SVGAGI. CDR3: CASCPGEGGYTF. CDR3 bases: TGTGCCAGCTGCCCAGGAGAGGGCGGCTACACCTTC.

V gene TRBV19 combines with J gene TRBJ1-1, with 10 bases matching TRBD1. The V gene end was trimmed by 11 bases and the J gene end by 3 bases; junction bases not matched to a gene: 9. From germline, CDR1 is LNHDA and CDR2 SQIVND (reference sequence). This CDR3 has 14 residues. The CDR3 nucleotides read TGTGCCTCAGTAAAGACAGGGGGCTACACTGAAGCTTTCTTT. Its translation: CASVKTGGYTEAFF.

This clone turned up a few times. The chain uses TRBV6-5 and TRBJ1-3, with D uncertain. Germline V CDR1 and CDR2: MNHEY, SVGAGI. There are 14 residues in the CDR3. Trimming shortened V by 6 bases and J by 0 bases, and 9 bases separated the two germline ends. Here the CDR3 reads CASRADFSGNTIYF. The CDR3 nucleotides are TGTGCCAGCAGGGCCGATTTCTCTGGAAACACCATATATTTT.

J is TRBJ1-2 and V is TRBV30; TRBD1 agrees at 7 bases. CDR1 and CDR2 from the germline V gene are GTSNPN and SVGIG (reference sequence). V was clipped by 1 base and J by 7 bases; unmatched bases: 12. This CDR3 contains 15 residues. The CDR3 region is CAWSGAQQGPLGYTF. For the CDR3, the DNA is TGTGCCTGGAGTGGGGCACAACAGGGGCCGCTTGGCTACACCTTC.

The chain recombines TRBV14 with TRBJ1-2; TRBD1 might be the D (6 bases). The germline CDR1 and CDR2 sequences are SGHDN and FVKESK. This CDR3 contains 14 residues. Trimming took off 4 bases at V and 5 bases at J, with 14 bases between the two ends. The CDR3 nucleotides read TGTGCCAGCAGCCTACAGGGTAAGAAGTATGGCTACACCTTC. Translation gives CASSLQGKKYGYTF. Supplemented by reference TRBV14 and TRBJ1-2, the full variable domain reads EAGVTQFPSHSVIEKGQTVTLRCDPISGHDNLYWYRRVMGKEIKFLLHFVKESKQDESGMPNNRFLAERTGGTYSTLKVQPAELEDSGVYFCASSLQGKKYGYTFGSGTRLTVV.

The chain combines TRBV20-1 with TRBJ2-7; no firm D call. Per germline, CDR1 DFQATT and CDR2 SNEGSKA (reference sequence). V was clipped by 0 bases and J by 11 bases, with 8 bases between them. The CDR3 length is 10 residues. This chain's CDR3 is CSARDLVEYF. The CDR3 DNA reads as TGCAGTGCTAGAGATCTCGTTGAGTACTTC.

The V gene is TRBV19, the J gene TRBJ2-7, with D perhaps TRBD2 (7 bases). The CDR3 sequence is 13 residues long. CDR1 is LNHDA and CDR2 is SQIVND in the germline V gene (reference sequence). V lost 3 bases, J lost 7 bases, and 13 bases lay in between. CDR3 protein: CASSIERGQEQYF. Written as DNA, the CDR3 is TGTGCCAGTAGTATCGAGCGGGGACAAGAGCAGTACTTC. Full variable domain (outside the CDR3, taken from reference TRBV19 and TRBJ2-7): DGGITQSPKYLFRKEGQNVTLSCEQNLNHDAMYWYRQDPGQGLRLIYYSQIVNDFQKGDIAEGYSVSREKKESFPLTVTSAQKNPTAFYLCASSIERGQEQYFGPGTRLTVT.

The rearrangement uses TRBV5-1 and TRBJ1-1; no clear D gene. V lost 5 bases to trimming and J lost 0 bases, with 14 bases between them. CDR1 and CDR2 (germline): SGHRS, YFSETQ. This CDR3 region has 15 residues. The chain's CDR3 is CASSLIGSMNTEAFF. In DNA form, the CDR3 reads TGCGCCAGCAGTCTCATAGGGAGCATGAACACTGAAGCTTTCTTT.

This clone came up many times. The chain joins TRBV9 to TRBJ2-3; 10 nucleotides align to TRBD2. CDR1 is SGDLS and CDR2 is YYNGEE in the germline V gene. This CDR3 contains 19 residues. V shed 4 bases and J 0 bases; nucleotides not matched to a gene: 14. The CDR3 loop is CASSPSPASGGASTDTQYF. CDR3 DNA sequence: TGTGCCAGCAGCCCTAGTCCGGCTAGCGGGGGAGCCAGCACAGATACGCAGTATTTT.